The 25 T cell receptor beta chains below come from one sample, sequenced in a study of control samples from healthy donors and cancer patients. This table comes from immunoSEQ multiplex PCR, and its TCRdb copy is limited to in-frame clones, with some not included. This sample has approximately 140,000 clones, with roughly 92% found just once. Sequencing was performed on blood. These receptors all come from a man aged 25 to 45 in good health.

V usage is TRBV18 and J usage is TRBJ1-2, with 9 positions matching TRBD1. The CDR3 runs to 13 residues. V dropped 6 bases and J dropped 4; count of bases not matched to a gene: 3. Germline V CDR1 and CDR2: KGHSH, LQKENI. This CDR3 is CASSQTGGYGYTF. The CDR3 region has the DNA TGTGCCAGCTCTCAGACAGGGGGCTATGGCTACACCTTC. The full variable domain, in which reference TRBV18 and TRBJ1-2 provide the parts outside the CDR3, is NAGVMQNPRHLVRRRGQEARLRCSPMKGHSHVYWYRQLPEEGLKFMVYLQKENIIDESGMPKERFSAEFPKEGPSILRIQQVVRGDSAAYFCASSQTGGYGYTFGSGTRLTVV.

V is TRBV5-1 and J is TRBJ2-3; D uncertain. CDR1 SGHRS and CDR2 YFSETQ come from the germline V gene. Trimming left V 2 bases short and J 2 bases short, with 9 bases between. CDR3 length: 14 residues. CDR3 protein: CASSFGRDTDTQYF. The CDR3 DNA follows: TGCGCCAGCAGCTTCGGTAGGGACACAGATACGCAGTATTTT.

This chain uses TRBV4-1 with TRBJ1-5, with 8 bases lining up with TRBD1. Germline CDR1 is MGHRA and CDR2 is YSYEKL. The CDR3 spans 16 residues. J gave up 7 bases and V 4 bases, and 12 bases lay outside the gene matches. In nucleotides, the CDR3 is TGCGCCAGCAGCCCATTATTCGGACAGGGTGGACAGCCCCAGCATTTT. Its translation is CASSPLFGQGGQPQHF.

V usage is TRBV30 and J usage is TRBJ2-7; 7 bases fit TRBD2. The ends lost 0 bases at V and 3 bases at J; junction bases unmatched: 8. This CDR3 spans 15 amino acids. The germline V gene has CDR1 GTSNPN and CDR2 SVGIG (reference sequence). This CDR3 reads CAWSVRREFGYEQYF. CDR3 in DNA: TGTGCCTGGAGTGTAAGGCGGGAGTTTGGCTACGAGCAGTACTTC. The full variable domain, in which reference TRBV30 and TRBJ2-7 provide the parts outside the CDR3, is SQTIHQWPATLVQPVGSPLSLECTVEGTSNPNLYWYRQAAGRGLQLLFYSVGIGQISSEVPQNLSASRPQDRQFILSSKKLLLSDSGFYLCAWSVRREFGYEQYFGPGTRLTVT.

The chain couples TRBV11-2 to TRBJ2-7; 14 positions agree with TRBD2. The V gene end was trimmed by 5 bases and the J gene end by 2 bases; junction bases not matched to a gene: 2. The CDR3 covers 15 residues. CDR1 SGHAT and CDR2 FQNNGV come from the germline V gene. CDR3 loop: CASSLTSGRAYEQYF. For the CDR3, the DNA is TGTGCCAGCAGCCTGACTAGCGGGAGGGCCTACGAGCAGTACTTC.

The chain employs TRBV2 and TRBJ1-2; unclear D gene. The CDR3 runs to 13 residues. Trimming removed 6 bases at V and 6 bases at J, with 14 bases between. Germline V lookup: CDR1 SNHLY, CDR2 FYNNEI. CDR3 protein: CASRQLRDDGYTF. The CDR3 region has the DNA TGTGCCAGCAGACAACTACGAGATGATGGCTACACCTTC.

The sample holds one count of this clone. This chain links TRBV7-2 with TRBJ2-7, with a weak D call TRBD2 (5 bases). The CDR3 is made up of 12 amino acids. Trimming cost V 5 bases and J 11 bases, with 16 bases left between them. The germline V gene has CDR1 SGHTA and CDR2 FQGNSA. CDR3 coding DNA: TGTGCCAGCAGCCCCGACCGGGGATTGAAGTACTTC. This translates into CASSPDRGLKYF.

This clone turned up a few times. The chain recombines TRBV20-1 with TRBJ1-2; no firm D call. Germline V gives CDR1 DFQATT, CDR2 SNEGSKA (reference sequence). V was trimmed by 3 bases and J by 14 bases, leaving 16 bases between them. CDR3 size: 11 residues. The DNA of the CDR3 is TGCAGTGCTAGTCCCGGACGGAGATTTACCTTC. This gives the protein CSASPGRRFTF.

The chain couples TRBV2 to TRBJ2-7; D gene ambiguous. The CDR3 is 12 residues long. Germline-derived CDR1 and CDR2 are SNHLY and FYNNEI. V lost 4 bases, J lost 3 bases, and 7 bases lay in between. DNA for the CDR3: TGTGCCAGCAGTGTGGAGCGCTACGAGCAGTACTTC. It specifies CASSVERYEQYF.

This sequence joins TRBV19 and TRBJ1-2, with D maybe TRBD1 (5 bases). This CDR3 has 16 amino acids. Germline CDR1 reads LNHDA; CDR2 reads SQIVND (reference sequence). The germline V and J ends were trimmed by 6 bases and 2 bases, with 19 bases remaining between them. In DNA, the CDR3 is TGTGCCAGTAGCATCAACAGGATTCCTTTGAACTATGGCTACACCTTC. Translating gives CASSINRIPLNYGYTF.

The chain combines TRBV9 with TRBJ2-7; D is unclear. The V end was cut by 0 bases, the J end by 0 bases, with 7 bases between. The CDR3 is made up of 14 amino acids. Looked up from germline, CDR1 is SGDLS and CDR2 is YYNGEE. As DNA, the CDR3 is TGTGCCAGCAGCGTAGGTCAATCCTCCTACGAGCAGTACTTC. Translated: CASSVGQSSYEQYF.

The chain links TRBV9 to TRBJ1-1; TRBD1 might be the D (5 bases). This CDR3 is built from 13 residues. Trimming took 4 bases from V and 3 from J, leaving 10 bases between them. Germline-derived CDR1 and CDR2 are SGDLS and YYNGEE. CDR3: CASSPQGYTEAFF. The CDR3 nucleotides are TGTGCCAGCAGCCCTCAGGGATACACTGAAGCTTTCTTT.

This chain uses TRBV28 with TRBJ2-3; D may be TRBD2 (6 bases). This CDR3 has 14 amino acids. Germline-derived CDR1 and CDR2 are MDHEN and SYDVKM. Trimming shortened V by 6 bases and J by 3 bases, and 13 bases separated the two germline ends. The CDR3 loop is CASRPSGETDTQYF. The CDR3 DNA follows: TGTGCCAGCAGACCATCGGGGGAAACAGATACGCAGTATTTT.

CDR3 sequence: CASSESRDRAFYGYTF. CDR3 nucleotide sequence: TGTGCCAGCAGTGAATCCCGGGACAGGGCCTTCTATGGCTACACCTTC. The chain uses TRBV6-1 and TRBJ1-2, with TRBD1 matching over 9 bases. V trimming: 2 bases; J trimming: 4 bases; junction bases outside the gene matches: 8. Germline-derived CDR1 and CDR2 are MNHNS and SASEGT. The CDR3 covers 16 residues.

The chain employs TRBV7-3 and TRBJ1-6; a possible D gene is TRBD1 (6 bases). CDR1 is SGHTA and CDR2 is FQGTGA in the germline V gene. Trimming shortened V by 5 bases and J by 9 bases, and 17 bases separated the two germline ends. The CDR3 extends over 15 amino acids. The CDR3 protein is CASSLSGGGSSPLHF. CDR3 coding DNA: TGTGCCAGCAGCCTATCGGGGGGGGGCTCTTCACCCCTCCACTTT.

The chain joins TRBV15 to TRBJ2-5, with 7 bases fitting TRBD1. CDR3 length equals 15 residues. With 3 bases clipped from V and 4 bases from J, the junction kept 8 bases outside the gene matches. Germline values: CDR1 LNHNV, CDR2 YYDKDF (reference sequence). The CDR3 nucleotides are TGTGCCACCAGCAGCTACAGACAGGGCCCAGAGACCCAGTACTTC. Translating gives CATSSYRQGPETQYF.

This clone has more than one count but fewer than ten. The CDR3 is CASSDRGMNQPQHF. In DNA, the CDR3 is TGTGCCAGCAGTGATAGGGGTATGAATCAGCCCCAGCATTTT. The rearrangement uses TRBV2 and TRBJ1-5; maybe TRBD1 (5 bases). CDR3 length: 14 residues. The ends were cut back, 3 bases at V and 4 bases at J, with 10 bases in the middle. Germline CDR1 is SNHLY and CDR2 is FYNNEI.

Here the CDR3 DNA reads TGCGCCAGCAGCCTCAGAGAGGAGTACACTGAAGCTTTCTTT. Translating it yields CASSLREEYTEAFF. The rearrangement uses TRBV4-1 and TRBJ1-1; D gene uncertain. CDR1 and CDR2 (germline): MGHRA, YSYEKL. The CDR3 has 14 amino acids. V was clipped by 4 bases and J by 3 bases, with 12 bases between them.

The CDR3: CASSEYRGGTDTQYF. In DNA form, the CDR3 reads TGTGCCAGCAGTGAATATAGGGGTGGTACAGATACGCAGTATTTT. The chain is built from TRBV25-1 and TRBJ2-3; the D gene is possibly TRBD1 (5 bases). V dropped 0 bases and J dropped 3 bases, with 10 bases sitting between them. Per germline, CDR1 MGHDK and CDR2 SYGVNS. This CDR3 has 15 residues.

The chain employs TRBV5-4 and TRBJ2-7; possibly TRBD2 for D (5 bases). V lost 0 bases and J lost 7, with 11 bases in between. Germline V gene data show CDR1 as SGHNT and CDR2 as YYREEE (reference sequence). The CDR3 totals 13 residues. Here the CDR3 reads CASSLVRVREQYF. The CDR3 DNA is TGTGCCAGCAGCTTGGTGAGGGTCCGGGAGCAGTACTTC.

The CDR3 here is CASSSRFEKFGNTIYF. CDR3 DNA: TGTGCCAGCAGTTCCCGTTTTGAAAAATTTGGAAACACCATATATTTT. The genes are TRBV28 and TRBJ1-3; D remains ambiguous. The V gene lost 4 bases and the J gene lost 3 bases, with 16 bases spanning the gap. The CDR3 consists of 16 residues. Germline CDR1 and CDR2: MDHEN and SYDVKM.

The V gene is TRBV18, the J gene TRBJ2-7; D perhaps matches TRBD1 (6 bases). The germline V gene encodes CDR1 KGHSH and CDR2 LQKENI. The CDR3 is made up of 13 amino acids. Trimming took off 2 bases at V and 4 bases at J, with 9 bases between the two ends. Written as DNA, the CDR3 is TGTGCCAGCTCACCAGGGGGCAATTACGAGCAGTACTTC. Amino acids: CASSPGGNYEQYF.

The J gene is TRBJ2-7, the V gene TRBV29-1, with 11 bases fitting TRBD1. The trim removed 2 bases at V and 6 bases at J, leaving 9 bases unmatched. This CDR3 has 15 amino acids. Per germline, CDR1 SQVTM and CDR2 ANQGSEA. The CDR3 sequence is CSVETRDRGLGEQYF. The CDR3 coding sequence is TGCAGCGTTGAAACCCGGGACAGGGGGTTGGGCGAGCAGTACTTC.

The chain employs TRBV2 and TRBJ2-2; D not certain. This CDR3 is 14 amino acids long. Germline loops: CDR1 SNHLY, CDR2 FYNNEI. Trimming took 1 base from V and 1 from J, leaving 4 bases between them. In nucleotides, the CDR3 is TGTGCCAGCAGTGAAGTGCGGAACACCGGGGAGCTGTTTTTT. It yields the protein CASSEVRNTGELFF.

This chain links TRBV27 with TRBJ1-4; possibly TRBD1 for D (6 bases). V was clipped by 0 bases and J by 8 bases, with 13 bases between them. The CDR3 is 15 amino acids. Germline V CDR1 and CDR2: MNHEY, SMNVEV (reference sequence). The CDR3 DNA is TGTGCCAGCAGTTTATCGTGGGGGGCGGGGGAAAAACTGTTTTTT. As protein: CASSLSWGAGEKLFF.